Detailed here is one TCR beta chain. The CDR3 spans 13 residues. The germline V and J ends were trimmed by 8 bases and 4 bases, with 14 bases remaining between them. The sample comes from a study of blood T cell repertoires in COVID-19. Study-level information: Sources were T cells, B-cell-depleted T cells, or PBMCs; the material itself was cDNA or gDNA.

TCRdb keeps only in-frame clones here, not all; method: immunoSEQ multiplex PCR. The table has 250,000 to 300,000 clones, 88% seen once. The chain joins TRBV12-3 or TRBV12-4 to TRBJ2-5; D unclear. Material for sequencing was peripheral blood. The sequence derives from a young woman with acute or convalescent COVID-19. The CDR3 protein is CASRGVMGETQYF. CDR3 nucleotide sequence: TGTGCCAGCCGCGGTGTCATGGGAGAGACCCAGTACTTC.